This TCR beta chain came from a study of T cells after yellow fever vaccination. Study-level results: Within FACS-sorted repertoires, abundant clonotypes contaminating from the bulk population could be present. The booster saw the reappearance of most primary-vaccination clones (approximately 97% CD4, 80% to 90% CD8).

This clonotype was recorded a few times. The target antigen is unknown. This CDR3 is 18 amino acids long. Trimming cost V 0 bases and J 6 bases; bases outside gene matches: 12. Germline CDR1 SGHTA, CDR2 FQGNSA. TCRdb reprocessed the 5' RACE reads with MiXCR, giving one entry per CDR3 protein. The data hold 250,000 to 350,000 distinct CDR3 sequences, with less than 9.5% observed a single time. The TCR sequence derives from a man between 18 and 29 years old who received the YFV17D yellow fever vaccine. The chain couples TRBV7-2 to TRBJ2-1, with 9 bases lining up with TRBD2. This specimen was CD4+ T cells sorted from PBMCs, taken 5 days after the yellow fever booster vaccination. The CDR3 region is CASSLAQFRLAVTNEQFF. The CDR3 region has the DNA TGTGCCAGCAGCTTAGCGCAATTCCGACTAGCGGTAACCAATGAGCAGTTCTTC.